This T cell receptor beta chain was retrieved from a study of blood T cell repertoires in COVID-19. Study context: Material from acute and convalescent COVID-19 was sourced from the United States, Italy and Spain. T cells, B-cell-depleted T cells, or PBMCs supplied cDNA or gDNA.

The CDR3 totals 13 residues. V dropped 7 bases and J dropped 3 bases, with 10 bases sitting between them. CDR1 and CDR2 from the germline V gene are MNHEY and SVGAGI. Authors' methods: Reference gene primer amplification gave nucleated cell count estimates. Clones were sequenced by immunoSEQ multiplex PCR, and TCRdb holds only the in-frame ones, with some missing. D and trimming come from the DNA, and the V and J calls and clone size come from that table. This sample has around 56,000 clones, with over 70% found just once. This clonotype originated in a man in his 60s with acute or convalescent COVID-19. The chain has TRBV6-5 and TRBJ1-5, with a tentative D call TRBD1 (5 bases). The sequenced sample consisted of peripheral blood. CDR3 sequence reads: CASKRDSNQPQHF. CDR3 nucleotides: TGTGCCAGCAAACGGGACTCCAATCAGCCCCAGCATTTT.